This T cell receptor beta chain was documented in a study of CD8 T cells in Susac syndrome. The RNA, roughly 0.45 to 1 ug, was put through reverse transcription using random hexamers. The method of amplification for TCR beta CDR3 was immunoSEQ multiplex PCR, covering 54 Vbeta and 13 Jbeta. One entry per CDR3 protein results from TCRdb running MiXCR on the immunoSEQ multiplex PCR reads. The sample has around 71,000 distinct CDR3 sequences, just over 95% seen once. The CDR3 contains 14 residues. Germline-derived CDR1 and CDR2 are SGHDT and YYEEEE. Trimming took 3 bases from V and 6 from J; bases not matched to a gene: 1. Sequencing of TCR beta was undertaken in CD8+ and CD4+ T cells derived from blood. Through negative isolation, CD4+ and CD8+ T cells were obtained, while TEMRA cells were enriched using FACS.

The specimen sequenced was CD4+ T cells from PBMCs. The clonotype comes from a human donor with multiple sclerosis. The genes are TRBV5-6 and TRBJ2-1, with 12 positions matching TRBD2. The CDR3 nucleotides are TGTGCCAGCAGCTGGACTAGCGGGGCCAATGAGCAGTTCTTC. It codes for CASSWTSGANEQFF.